A single sample is the source of the 26 T cell receptor beta chains below, sequenced in a study of regulatory T cells in long-lasting Graves disease. Researchers made TCR beta libraries by using iRepertoire HTBI primers and running Arm-PCR on CDR3 regions. TCRdb passed the multiplex PCR reads through MiXCR, listing each CDR3 protein once. The table includes 400,000 to 500,000 distinct CDR3 sequences, around 23% detected once. As for time point: persistent/refractory GD, antithyroid drugs over 5 years with positive TRAb. PBMC-extracted RNA yielded the TCR library. The sample in question was peripheral blood mononuclear cells (PBMCs), obtained when the disease was refractory, from a patient treated with antithyroid drugs. The receptor set was obtained from a female donor with Graves disease.

This clonotype was seen at least ten times. The rearrangement joins TRBV12-3 or TRBV12-4 to TRBJ2-5, with TRBD2 matching 13 bases. The CDR3 is 15 amino acids. Losses at the gene ends were 6 bases for V and 5 bases for J; bases not matched to a gene: 6. The CDR3 sequence is CASSSGTSGTETQYF. The CDR3 DNA reads as TGTGCCAGCAGCTCTGGGACTAGCGGGACCGAGACCCAGTACTTC.

This clonotype was recorded many times. The rearrangement links TRBV2 to TRBJ2-2; 14 bases align to TRBD2. The CDR3 sequence is 16 residues long. CDR1 is SNHLY and CDR2 is FYNNEI in the germline V gene. V lost 4 bases, J lost 7 bases, and 5 bases stayed unmatched. The CDR3 DNA is TGTGCCAGCAGTGTTCGACTAGCGGGAGGGCTCGGGGAGCTGTTTTTT. Residues: CASSVRLAGGLGELFF.

The chain employs TRBV18 and TRBJ1-2; 7 bases line up with TRBD1. Germline lookup yields CDR1 KGHSH and CDR2 LQKENI. Germline trimming cut 3 bases from V and 5 bases from J; bases unmatched to any gene: 9. The CDR3 spans 15 residues. The CDR3 loop is CASSPRTGDLYGYTF. Here the CDR3 DNA reads TGTGCCAGCTCACCCCGGACAGGCGACCTATATGGCTACACCTTC.

CDR3 bases: TGCAGCGTTGAAGATCGGACAGGCTTTTTACTGGAGGGCTACACCTTC. Its protein is CSVEDRTGFLLEGYTF. The chain joins TRBV29-1 to TRBJ1-2, with TRBD1 matching 7 bases. V lost 0 bases to trimming and J lost 8 bases; unmatched junction nucleotides: 15. The CDR3 has 16 residues. CDR1 SQVTM and CDR2 ANQGSEA come from the germline V gene.

This clonotype was seen only a few times. V gene TRBV29-1 combines with J gene TRBJ2-7, with D maybe TRBD2 (7 bases). Germline V lookup: CDR1 SQVTM, CDR2 ANQGSEA. Trimming left V 4 bases short and J 6 bases short, with 16 bases between. The CDR3 length is 13 residues. The CDR3 nucleotides read TGCAGCGTTGTCGGGGGGCGCGGGGGCGAGCAGTACTTC. This sequence encodes CSVVGGRGGEQYF.

This clonotype was seen a few times. The chain has TRBV28 and TRBJ1-3, with unresolved D. The CDR3 has 15 residues. The ends were cut back, 2 bases at V and 2 bases at J, with 10 bases in the middle. Germline assignment: CDR1 MDHEN and CDR2 SYDVKM. DNA of the CDR3: TGTGCCAGCAGTTTAGGGCGCATTACTGGAAACACCATATATTTT. Its protein product is CASSLGRITGNTIYF.

This clonotype was recorded at least ten times. The gene calls are TRBV2 and TRBJ1-1; the D gene is possibly TRBD1 (5 bases). The germline gives CDR1 SNHLY, CDR2 FYNNEI. Deletions cut 4 bases from V and 4 bases from J, with 13 bases between. The CDR3 length is 14 residues. CDR3 amino acids: CASSAGGRGTEAFF. The CDR3 nucleotides are TGTGCCAGCAGTGCGGGGGGTAGGGGCACTGAAGCTTTCTTT.

This clonotype has ten or more counts. The chain carries TRBV6-1 and TRBJ2-7; TRBD1 is a possible D gene (6 bases). The CDR3 has 16 residues. V lost 6 bases, J lost 2 bases, and 20 bases lay in between. Germline V CDR1 and CDR2: MNHNS, SASEGT. CDR3 protein: CASRDPKGVGPYEQYF. The CDR3 bases are TGTGCCAGCAGAGACCCGAAGGGGGTTGGCCCCTACGAGCAGTACTTC.

The V and J genes are TRBV7-6 and TRBJ2-3; TRBD1 is a possible D gene (6 bases). CDR3 length: 18 residues. Per germline, CDR1 SGHVS and CDR2 FNYEAQ. V was clipped by 1 base and J by 2 bases, with 19 bases between them. In DNA form, the CDR3 reads TGTGCCAGCAGCTTAGAACCACGACAGGCCACCCACACAGATACGCAGTATTTT. Its translation is CASSLEPRQATHTDTQYF.

This clonotype has ten or more counts. The chain combines TRBV2 with TRBJ2-7; 9 nucleotides agree with TRBD1. CDR1 and CDR2 from the germline V gene are SNHLY and FYNNEI. The CDR3 has 18 amino acids. After removal of 8 bases from V and 1 base from J, the junction contained 18 bases not matched to a gene. CDR3: CASGDAKTKDRGSYEQYF. Written as DNA, the CDR3 is TGTGCCAGCGGGGACGCTAAAACGAAGGACAGGGGATCCTACGAGCAGTACTTC.

To note about this clonotype: A much larger clone lies one base from this, so it may be a read error. This rearrangement joins TRBV2 to TRBJ2-2; D is unclear. Germline values: CDR1 SNHLY, CDR2 FYNNEI. The CDR3 is 13 amino acids. The CDR3 protein is CASGDTYTGELFF. Here the CDR3 DNA reads TGTGCCAGCGGTGACACCTACACCGGGGAGCTGTTTTTT.

This clonotype was recorded at least ten times. The rearrangement uses TRBV27 and TRBJ2-2; D call uncertain. This CDR3 region has 13 residues. Trimming removed 3 bases at V and 6 bases at J, with 8 bases between. Germline CDR1 is MNHEY and CDR2 is SMNVEV (reference sequence). Here the CDR3 DNA reads TGTGCCAGCAGTTTCTTATACGCCGGGGAGCTGTTTTTT. Protein sequence: CASSFLYAGELFF.

As regards this clonotype: This could be a read error, since a much larger clone is one nucleotide away. The CDR3 coding sequence is TGTGCCAGATGTAGCGGGAGGGCCGAAGACACCGGGGAGCTGCTTTTT. Protein sequence: CARCSGRAEDTGELLF. V gene TRBV6-4 combines with J gene TRBJ2-2; the match to TRBD2 covers 11 bases. The CDR3 loop spans 16 amino acids. The germline V gene has CDR1 MRHNA and CDR2 SNTAGT.

This clonotype was seen at least ten times. The gene calls are TRBV27 and TRBJ2-2; D remains ambiguous. This CDR3 comprises 13 residues. Germline-derived CDR1 and CDR2 are MNHEY and SMNVEV (reference sequence). Between the trimmed V and J ends, which lost 2 bases and 6 bases, there was a span of 7 bases. The CDR3 loop is CASSLGYPGELFF. The DNA of the CDR3 is TGTGCCAGCAGTTTAGGGTACCCCGGGGAGCTGTTTTTT.

The table lists this clonotype with many counts. V usage is TRBV12-3 or TRBV12-4 and J usage is TRBJ1-3; weak D call: TRBD1 (5 bases). The CDR3 is made up of 16 amino acids. With 6 bases removed from V and 0 bases from J, the gap between germline ends came to 15 bases. The CDR3 spells CASRTPGNFSGNTIYF. The CDR3 DNA reads TGTGCCAGCAGAACCCCAGGGAACTTCTCTGGAAACACCATATATTTT.

The chain has TRBV30 and TRBJ1-2, with D maybe TRBD1 (6 bases). Germline V gene data show CDR1 as GTSNPN and CDR2 as SVGIG (reference sequence). The CDR3 is 14 residues long. V gave up 3 bases and J gave up 6 bases, with 17 bases separating them. The CDR3 loop reads CAWSPSRRGDGYTF. CDR3 bases: TGTGCCTGGAGCCCCTCACGAAGGGGGGATGGCTACACCTTC.

This clonotype was observed at least ten times. The gene calls are TRBV2 and TRBJ1-6, with a tentative D call TRBD1 (6 bases). V dropped 6 bases and J dropped 7 bases, with 22 bases sitting between them. The CDR3 extends over 17 amino acids. Germline V gene data show CDR1 as SNHLY and CDR2 as FYNNEI. CDR3 sequence (DNA): TGTGCCAGCAGGGAAAACCGTGGTACAGGGATGAATTCACCCCTCCACTTT. Amino acid sequence: CASRENRGTGMNSPLHF.

A few counts support this clonotype. The chain links TRBV19 to TRBJ1-5; D not certain. The germline CDR1 and CDR2 sequences are LNHDA and SQIVND (reference sequence). This CDR3 comprises 15 residues. V lost 8 bases and J 1 base, leaving 15 bases between the germline ends. The CDR3 is CASQAGFLSNQPQHF. The CDR3 coding sequence is TGTGCCAGTCAAGCAGGTTTCTTAAGCAATCAGCCCCAGCATTTT.

At least ten counts were recorded for this clonotype. The rearrangement joins TRBV28 to TRBJ2-7, with TRBD2 identical over 11 bases. CDR1 and CDR2 from the germline V gene are MDHEN and SYDVKM. The CDR3 runs to 16 residues. J gave up 0 bases and V 8 bases, and 9 bases lay outside the gene matches. DNA of the CDR3: TGTGCCAGCGGGACTAGCGGAACAAGGGCCTCCTACGAGCAGTACTTC. Its translation: CASGTSGTRASYEQYF.

This clonotype has ten or more counts. The chain links TRBV29-1 to TRBJ2-5; 7 bases line up with TRBD1. The CDR3 covers 13 residues. Trimming at V came to 2 bases and at J to 3 bases, leaving 3 bases not matched to a gene. Germline V CDR1 and CDR2: SQVTM, ANQGSEA. The DNA of the CDR3 is TGCAGCGTTGAACCCGGGACAGAAGAGACCCAGTACTTC. Translated, it gives CSVEPGTEETQYF.

As DNA, the CDR3 is TGTGCCAGCAGCTTGGCGGGATACAACACCGGGGAGCTGTTTTTT. This sequence encodes CASSLAGYNTGELFF. The chain employs TRBV5-6 and TRBJ2-2; perhaps TRBD2 as D (5 bases). The ends were cut back, 0 bases at V and 2 bases at J, with 8 bases in the middle. CDR3 length equals 15 residues. The V gene's germline CDR1 is SGHDT and CDR2 YYEEEE. The whole variable domain, filled in from reference TRBV5-6 and TRBJ2-2, reads DAGVTQSPTHLIKTRGQQVTLRCSPKSGHDTVSWYQQALGQGPQFIFQYYEEEERQRGNFPDRFSGHQFPNYSSELNVNALLLGDSALYLCASSLAGYNTGELFFGEGSRLTVL.

V is TRBV5-1 and J is TRBJ2-7; 7 bases line up with TRBD2. V gave up 5 bases and J gave up 0 bases; unmatched junction bases: 8. The germline V gene has CDR1 SGHRS and CDR2 YFSETQ. The CDR3 contains 15 residues. The chain's CDR3 is CASRPSAGDSYEQYF. The CDR3 DNA follows: TGCGCCAGCAGACCATCCGCGGGAGACTCCTACGAGCAGTACTTC.

V is TRBV20-1 and J is TRBJ2-7; no clear D. The CDR3 loop spans 16 amino acids. V was shortened by 0 bases and J by 2 bases, with 17 bases between the two germline ends. Germline CDR1 DFQATT, CDR2 SNEGSKA (reference sequence). CDR3 in DNA: TGCAGTGCTAGAGATATCGCCCCTAAGCGAACCTACGAGCAGTACTTC. Translation: CSARDIAPKRTYEQYF.

A word on this clonotype: This sequence may be a read error, since a much larger clone differs from it by one base. This chain joins TRBV28 and TRBJ2-7; the D gene is possibly TRBD2 (5 bases). CDR1 MDHEN and CDR2 SYDVKM come from the germline V gene. The CDR3 sequence is 14 residues long. The CDR3 protein is CASRKDSALYERYF. The DNA of the CDR3 is TGTGCCAGCAGAAAGGACTCCGCACTCTACGAGCGGTACTTC.

This clonotype was counted ten times or more. The chain couples TRBV2 to TRBJ2-5, with a possible D match to TRBD2 (6 bases). The V gene lost 3 bases and the J gene lost 6 bases, with 11 bases spanning the gap. Germline V gives CDR1 SNHLY, CDR2 FYNNEI. The CDR3 spans 13 residues. The CDR3 protein is CASSDVADKTQYF. CDR3 in DNA: TGTGCCAGCAGTGATGTAGCGGATAAGACCCAGTACTTC. Based on the CDR3 plus reference TRBV2 and TRBJ2-5, the full variable domain is EPEVTQTPSHQVTQMGQEVILRCVPISNHLYFYWYRQILGQKVEFLVSFYNNEISEKSEIFDDQFSVERPDGSNFTLKIRSTKLEDSAMYFCASSDVADKTQYFGPGTRLLVL.

The chain is built from TRBV11-2 and TRBJ2-7; 10 positions agree with TRBD1. Germline loops: CDR1 SGHAT, CDR2 FQNNGV. Unmatched junction bases numbered 5, after V lost 1 base and J lost 2 bases. The CDR3 extends over 16 amino acids. The CDR3 DNA follows: TGTGCCAGCAGCTTAGCGGGACAGGGGTCCCCCTACGAGCAGTACTTC. Translation: CASSLAGQGSPYEQYF.